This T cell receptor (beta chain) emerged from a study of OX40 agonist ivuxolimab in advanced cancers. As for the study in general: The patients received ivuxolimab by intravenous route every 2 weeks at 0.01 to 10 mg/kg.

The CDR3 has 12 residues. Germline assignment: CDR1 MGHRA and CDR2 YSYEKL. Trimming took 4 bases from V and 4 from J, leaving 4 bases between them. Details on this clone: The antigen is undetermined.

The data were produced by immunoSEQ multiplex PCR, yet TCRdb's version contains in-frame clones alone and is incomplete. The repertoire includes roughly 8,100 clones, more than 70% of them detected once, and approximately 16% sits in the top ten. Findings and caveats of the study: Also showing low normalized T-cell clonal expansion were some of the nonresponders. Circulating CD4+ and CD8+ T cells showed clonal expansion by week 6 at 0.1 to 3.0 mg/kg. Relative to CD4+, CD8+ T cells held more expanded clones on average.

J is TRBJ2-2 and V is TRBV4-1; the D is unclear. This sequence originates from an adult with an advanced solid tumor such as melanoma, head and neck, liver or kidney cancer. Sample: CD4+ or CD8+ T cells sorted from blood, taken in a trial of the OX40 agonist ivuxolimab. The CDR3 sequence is CASSRGTGELFF. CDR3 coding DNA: TGCGCCAGCAGCCGGGGCACCGGGGAGCTGTTTTTT.